The 14 T cell receptor beta chains below come from one sample, sequenced in a study of CD8+ T cells in alopecia areata (dated by TCRdb to between 2018 and 2020). The protocol used for the library was the immunoSEQ multiplex PCR assay. RNA was extracted from all samples and reverse transcribed into cDNA, which served as template for TCR sequencing. TCRdb holds this immuneACCESS table with in-frame rearrangements only. Some clones are missing; in checked studies, unresolved V genes explain under half, and the rest has no known cause. This sample is represented by approximately 180,000 clones; about three fifths of them were singletons. About 0.94% of the sample is in the top ten clones. The sample's time point label is to be understood as: 24 weeks on oral tofacitinib. The treatment or condition label for this specimen denotes: oral pan-JAK inhibitor, 5-10 mg twice daily. The source was CD4+ T cells sorted from blood, collected at week 24, from a patient treated with tofacitinib. The receptors come from a human donor with alopecia areata.

The J gene is TRBJ2-3, the V gene TRBV25-1, with 14 positions matching TRBD2. V was clipped by 4 bases and J by 5 bases; unmatched bases: 8. Germline CDR1 reads MGHDK; CDR2 reads SYGVNS. The CDR3 is 17 amino acids. This chain's CDR3 is CASSGGTSGGRLDTQYF. In nucleotides, the CDR3 is TGTGCCAGCAGTGGAGGGACTAGCGGGGGAAGGTTAGATACGCAGTATTTT.

The gene calls are TRBV9 and TRBJ2-2; D is unresolved. The germline gives CDR1 SGDLS, CDR2 YYNGEE. V lost 3 bases and J 1 base, leaving 10 bases between the germline ends. This CDR3 spans 15 amino acids. The CDR3 reads CASSDNTMNTGELFF. CDR3 bases: TGTGCCAGCAGCGATAACACGATGAACACCGGGGAGCTGTTTTTT. The variable domain in full, with the rest retrieved from reference TRBV9 and TRBJ2-2, is DSGVTQTPKHLITATGQRVTLRCSPRSGDLSVYWYQQSLDQGLQFLIQYYNGEERAKGNILERFSAQQFPDLHSELNLSSLELGDSALYFCASSDNTMNTGELFFGEGSRLTVL.

The chain carries TRBV9 and TRBJ1-2; perhaps TRBD1 as D (6 bases). In germline, CDR1 is SGDLS, CDR2 YYNGEE. Trimming removed 2 bases from V and 4 bases from J, with 12 bases in between. The CDR3 covers 14 residues. CDR3: CASSVRADSYGYTF. The DNA for the CDR3 is TGTGCCAGCAGCGTCCGGGCGGACAGCTATGGCTACACCTTC. Based on the CDR3 plus reference TRBV9 and TRBJ1-2, the full variable domain is DSGVTQTPKHLITATGQRVTLRCSPRSGDLSVYWYQQSLDQGLQFLIQYYNGEERAKGNILERFSAQQFPDLHSELNLSSLELGDSALYFCASSVRADSYGYTFGSGTRLTVV.

The chain has TRBV11-2 and TRBJ2-3, with no clear D. CDR1 is SGHAT and CDR2 is FQNNGV in the germline V gene. The CDR3 consists of 13 residues. Trimming removed 4 bases at V and 2 bases at J, with 7 bases between. The CDR3 coding sequence is TGTGCCAGCAGCTCCGACCACACAGATACGCAGTATTTT. Its translation: CASSSDHTDTQYF.

The sample holds a few counts of this clone. V is TRBV29-1 and J is TRBJ2-7; 7 bases map to TRBD1. Germline V CDR1 and CDR2: SQVTM, ANQGSEA. This CDR3 spans 11 amino acids. J gave up 6 bases and V 7 bases, and 6 bases lay outside the gene matches. CDR3 DNA sequence: TGCAGCGCCCAAACAGGGGTCGAGCAGTACTTC. Amino acids: CSAQTGVEQYF.

The chain uses TRBV10-3 and TRBJ1-1; no clear D gene. The CDR3 runs 12 residues. Between the trimmed V and J ends, which lost 10 bases and 1 base, there was a span of 10 bases. The germline V gene encodes CDR1 ENHRY and CDR2 SYGVKD. In nucleotides, the CDR3 is TGTGCCACACAATCAGGGAACACTGAAGCTTTCTTT. Its protein is CATQSGNTEAFF.

The count of this clone is one. The J gene is TRBJ2-5, the V gene TRBV30; no reliable D call. The V end was cut by 1 base, the J end by 3 bases, with 9 bases between. Germline V lookup: CDR1 GTSNPN, CDR2 SVGIG (reference sequence). CDR3 length: 13 amino acids. The CDR3, as DNA: TGTGCCTGGAGTGAGGGTGGGGAAGAGACCCAGTACTTC. Translated: CAWSEGGEETQYF.

V and J are TRBV2 and TRBJ2-2; tentative D call: TRBD2 (5 bases). The germline CDR1 and CDR2 sequences are SNHLY and FYNNEI. Between the trimmed V and J ends, which lost 7 bases and 1 base, there was a span of 13 bases. The CDR3 runs to 15 residues. In DNA form, the CDR3 reads TGTGCCAGCAACACCGGGATGCGGAACACCGGGGAGCTGTTTTTT. Protein sequence: CASNTGMRNTGELFF.

J is TRBJ1-2 and V is TRBV5-6; 7 positions match TRBD1. The CDR3 has 15 residues. After removal of 4 bases from V and 4 bases from J, the junction contained 10 bases not matched to a gene. Germline assignment: CDR1 SGHDT and CDR2 YYEEEE. The CDR3 sequence is CASSPPAGQSYGYTF. The DNA of the CDR3 is TGTGCCAGCAGCCCACCCGCGGGACAGAGCTATGGCTACACCTTC.

The gene calls are TRBV29-1 and TRBJ2-1; 10 bases fit TRBD1. Germline-derived CDR1 and CDR2 are SQVTM and ANQGSEA. Trimming removed 4 bases from V and 9 bases from J; junction bases left unmatched: 9. The CDR3 is 14 residues long. CDR3 nucleotide sequence: TGCAGCGTTGTCGACAGGGGGCGTGTAGGTGAGCAGTTCTTC. Translated: CSVVDRGRVGEQFF.

This clone has just a few counts. This chain links TRBV2 with TRBJ1-4; D is undetermined. Between the trimmed V and J ends, which lost 4 bases and 3 bases, there was a span of 9 bases. The length of the CDR3 is 14 residues. CDR1 and CDR2 from the germline V gene are SNHLY and FYNNEI. The chain's CDR3 is CASSVAGPNEKLFF. The CDR3 nucleotides are TGTGCCAGCAGTGTGGCAGGTCCTAATGAAAAACTGTTTTTT.

The chain links TRBV15 to TRBJ2-1; 12 positions agree with TRBD2. After removal of 4 bases from V and 9 bases from J, the junction contained 7 bases not matched to a gene. The CDR3 runs to 15 residues. CDR1 LNHNV and CDR2 YYDKDF come from the germline V gene (reference sequence). The CDR3 nucleotides read TGTGCCACCAGCACGGCTAGCGGGGGGGCCGGTGAGCAGTTCTTC. Protein sequence: CATSTASGGAGEQFF.

This sequence joins TRBV5-1 and TRBJ2-1; D perhaps matches TRBD2 (5 bases). The germline V gene encodes CDR1 SGHRS and CDR2 YFSETQ. Trimming left V 3 bases short and J 0 bases short, with 10 bases between. The CDR3 contains 15 residues. CDR3 residues: CASSSDLSSYNEQFF. CDR3 in DNA: TGCGCCAGCAGCTCGGACTTGAGCTCCTACAATGAGCAGTTCTTC.

The V gene is TRBV5-1, the J gene TRBJ1-4, with a weak D call TRBD1 (5 bases). The CDR3 has 15 amino acids. V was clipped by 4 bases and J by 8 bases, with 18 bases between them. Germline CDR1 reads SGHRS; CDR2 reads YFSETQ. The CDR3 reads CASSGNIGGGEKLFF. Here the CDR3 DNA reads TGCGCCAGCAGCGGCAACATCGGGGGAGGAGAAAAACTGTTTTTT.